Listed below are T cell receptor beta chains from one sample, sequenced in a study of regulatory T cells in long-lasting Graves disease. TCRdb re-called the multiplex PCR reads through MiXCR, storing one row per CDR3 protein. Of a few hundred thousand distinct CDR3 sequences listed, approximately 13% are singletons. These sequences were also reported in another study, on T cells in Graves' hyperthyroidism and ophthalmopathy.

This material consisted of peripheral blood mononuclear cells (PBMCs), taken at new diagnosis, from a patient treated with antithyroid drugs. Source of these receptors: a man aged 25-40 years with Graves disease. Both conserved end residues are part of each CDR3. Each record gives: clone size, J gene, V gene, D gene, CDR3 DNA, CDR3 protein. D genes are given only for firm matches. Only part of the rows carry a size: once, few, many, or a class if the clone is expanded.

many,TRBJ2-3,TRBV6-5,-,TGTGCCAGCAGTTACTCGGCCGGCAGGGAATCAGATACGCAGTATTTT,CASSYSAGRESDTQYF
many,TRBJ2-1,TRBV7-9,TRBD1,TGTGCCAGCAGCTTAGGACAGGGGCGCTACAATGAGCAGTTCTTC,CASSLGQGRYNEQFF
-,TRBJ2-2,TRBV6-2/TRBV6-3,-,TGTGCCAGCAGTTACGCTGGGGACACCGGGGAGCTGTTTTTT,CASSYAGDTGELFF
few,TRBJ2-1,TRBV4-1,-,TGCGCCAGCAGCCGGCGCGTGGCCCAAGAAGATGAGCAGTTCTTC,CASSRRVAQEDEQFF
many,TRBJ2-1,TRBV2,-,TGTGCCAGCAGACTAAACAATGAGCAGTTCTTC,CASRLNNEQFF
-,TRBJ2-7,TRBV14,-,TGTGCCAGCAGCCAAGAGGGCGAGCAGTACTTC,CASSQEGEQYF
few,TRBJ2-7,TRBV4-2,-,TGTGCCAGCAGCCAAAGGCGGGGTAGCTCCTACGAGCAGTACTTC,CASSQRRGSSYEQYF
few,TRBJ1-1,TRBV7-8,-,TGTGCCAGCAGCTTGGACGTCCTAAACCAAGCTTTCTTT,CASSLDVLNQAFF
few,TRBJ1-2,TRBV5-1,TRBD1,TGCGCCAGCAGCTTGCCCGGACAGGTGAAGGGTGGCTACACCTTC,CASSLPGQVKGGYTF
few,TRBJ1-1,TRBV25-1,-,TGTGCCACGGCGCGGGTGGGCTCATTGAACACTGAAGCTTTCTTT,CATARVGSLNTEAFF
many,TRBJ2-7,TRBV2,-,TGTGCCAGCAGTGGGGTCTACTACGAGCAGTACTTC,CASSGVYYEQYF
-,TRBJ2-7,TRBV6-5,-,TGTGCCAGCAGTTACCCGCAAGCCTACGAGCAGTACTTC,CASSYPQAYEQYF
-,TRBJ2-7,TRBV28,-,TGTGCCAGCAGTTCCCTCTCCCCCTCCTCCCACTACGAGCAGTACTTC,CASSSLSPSSHYEQYF
once,TRBJ2-1,TRBV2,-,TGTGCCAGCAGTGATCCCGCGGGACCCTACAATGAGCAGTTCTTC,CASSDPAGPYNEQFF
-,TRBJ1-1,TRBV6-1,-,TGTGCCAGCACCTACGGACAGACCACTGAAGCTTTCTTT,CASTYGQTTEAFF
many,TRBJ2-3,TRBV5-1,TRBD1,TGCGCCAGCAGCTTGTCACCGGGACAGCTCCCCACAGATACGCAGTATTTT,CASSLSPGQLPTDTQYF
few,TRBJ2-1,TRBV19,-,TGTGCCAGTAGTATAGTTGGACCCTCAGAGCAGTTCTTC,CASSIVGPSEQFF
many,TRBJ2-1,TRBV24-1,-,TGTGCCACCAGTGATAGACTCTTCTCCTACAATGAGCAGTTCTTC,CATSDRLFSYNEQFF
few,TRBJ2-7,TRBV19,TRBD1,TGTGCCAGTAGTATCCCCGGGACAGGCTACGAGCAGTACTTC,CASSIPGTGYEQYF
many,TRBJ2-7,TRBV29-1,-,TGCAGCGTTGAAGATTTTTCAGGGCCCTACGAGCAGTACTTC,CSVEDFSGPYEQYF